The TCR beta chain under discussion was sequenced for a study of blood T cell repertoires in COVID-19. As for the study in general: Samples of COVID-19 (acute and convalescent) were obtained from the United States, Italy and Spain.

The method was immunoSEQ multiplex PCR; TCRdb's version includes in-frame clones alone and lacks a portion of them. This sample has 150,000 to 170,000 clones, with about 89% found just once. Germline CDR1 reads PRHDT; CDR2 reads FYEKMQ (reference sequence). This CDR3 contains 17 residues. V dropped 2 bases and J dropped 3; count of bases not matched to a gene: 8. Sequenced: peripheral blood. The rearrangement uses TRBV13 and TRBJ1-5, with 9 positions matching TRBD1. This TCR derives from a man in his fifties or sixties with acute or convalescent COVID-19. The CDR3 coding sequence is TGTGCCAGCAGCTTATCCGGGACAGGGATACACAATCAGCCCCAGCATTTT. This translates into CASSLSGTGIHNQPQHF.